This T cell receptor (beta chain) was obtained from a study of control samples from healthy donors and cancer patients. The method was immunoSEQ multiplex PCR; TCRdb's version includes in-frame clones alone and lacks a portion of them. Here the sample spans roughly 80,000 clones, about 87% being singletons. Sample: PBMCs. The clonotype comes from an older woman with head and neck cancer.

CDR3: CASHGTSGNYEQYF. CDR3 nucleotides: TGTGCCAGTCACGGGACTAGCGGGAACTACGAGCAGTACTTC. The V gene is TRBV6-5, the J gene TRBJ2-7; 13 bases align to TRBD2. With 9 bases clipped from V and 3 bases from J, the junction kept 5 bases outside the gene matches. Germline CDR1 is MNHEY and CDR2 is SVGAGI. There are 14 residues in the CDR3.